The sequence of this T cell receptor (beta chain) was determined in a study of monozygotic twins with inflammatory bowel disease. Points from the study as a whole: Clonotypes shared with others were fewer in IBD patients than in healthy twins, especially with disease activity.

Germline-derived CDR1 and CDR2 are KGHSH and LQKENI. The CDR3 extends over 13 amino acids. TCRdb reanalyzed the 5' RACE reads, giving one entry per CDR3 protein sequence and no DNA. The sample data list 300,000 to 450,000 distinct CDR3 sequences. Points on this clonotype: The target antigen is unknown.

The sequencing input was blood. The chain links TRBV18 to TRBJ1-3. The clonotype comes from a human donor with ulcerative colitis or Crohn's disease, or a healthy co-twin of an affected twin (not recorded which). CDR3 in amino acids: CASSGSSGNTIYF.